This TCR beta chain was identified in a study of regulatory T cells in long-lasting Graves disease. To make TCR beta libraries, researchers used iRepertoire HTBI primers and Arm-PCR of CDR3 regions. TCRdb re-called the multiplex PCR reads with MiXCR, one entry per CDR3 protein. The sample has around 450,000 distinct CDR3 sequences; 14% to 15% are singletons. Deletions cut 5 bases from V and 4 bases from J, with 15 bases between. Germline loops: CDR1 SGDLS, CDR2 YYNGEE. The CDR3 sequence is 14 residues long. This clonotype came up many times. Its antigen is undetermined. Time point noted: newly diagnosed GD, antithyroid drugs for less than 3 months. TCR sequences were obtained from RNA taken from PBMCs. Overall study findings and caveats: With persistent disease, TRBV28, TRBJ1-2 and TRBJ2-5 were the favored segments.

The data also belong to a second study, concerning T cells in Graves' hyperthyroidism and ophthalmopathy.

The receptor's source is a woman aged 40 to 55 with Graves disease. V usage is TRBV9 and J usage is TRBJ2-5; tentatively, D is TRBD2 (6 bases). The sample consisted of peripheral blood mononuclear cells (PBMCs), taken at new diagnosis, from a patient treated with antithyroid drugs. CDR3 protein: CASRRRAARETQYF. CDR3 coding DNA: TGTGCCAGCAGGAGGAGGGCGGCACGAGAGACCCAGTACTTC.